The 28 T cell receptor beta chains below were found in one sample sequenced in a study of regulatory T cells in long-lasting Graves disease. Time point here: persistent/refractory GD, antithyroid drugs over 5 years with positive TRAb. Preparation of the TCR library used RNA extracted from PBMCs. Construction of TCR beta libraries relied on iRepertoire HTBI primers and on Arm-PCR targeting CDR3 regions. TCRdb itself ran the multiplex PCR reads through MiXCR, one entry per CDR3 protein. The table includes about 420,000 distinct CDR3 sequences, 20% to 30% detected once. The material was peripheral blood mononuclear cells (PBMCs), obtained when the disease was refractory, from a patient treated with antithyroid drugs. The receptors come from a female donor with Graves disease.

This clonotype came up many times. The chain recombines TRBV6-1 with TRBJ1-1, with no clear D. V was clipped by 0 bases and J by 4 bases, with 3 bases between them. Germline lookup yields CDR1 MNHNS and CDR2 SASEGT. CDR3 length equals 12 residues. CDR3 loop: CASSEAGTEAFF. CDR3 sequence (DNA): TGTGCCAGCAGTGAAGCGGGCACTGAAGCTTTCTTT.

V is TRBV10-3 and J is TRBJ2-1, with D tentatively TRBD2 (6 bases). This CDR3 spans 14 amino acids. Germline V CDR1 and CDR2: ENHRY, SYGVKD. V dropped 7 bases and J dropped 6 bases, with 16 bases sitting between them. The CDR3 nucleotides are TGTGCCATCACGGGACGGGAGCAAGGCAATGAGCAGTTCTTC. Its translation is CAITGREQGNEQFF.

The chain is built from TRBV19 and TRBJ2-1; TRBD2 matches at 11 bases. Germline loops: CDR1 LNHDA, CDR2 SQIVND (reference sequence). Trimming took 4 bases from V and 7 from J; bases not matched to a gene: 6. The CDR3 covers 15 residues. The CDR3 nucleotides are TGTGCCAGTAGTAGACAGACTAGCGGGATTAATGAGCAGTTCTTC. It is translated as CASSRQTSGINEQFF.

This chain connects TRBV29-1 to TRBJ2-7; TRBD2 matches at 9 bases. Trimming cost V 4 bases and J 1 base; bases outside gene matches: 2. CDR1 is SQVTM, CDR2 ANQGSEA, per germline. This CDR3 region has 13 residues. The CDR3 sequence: CSVALAGSYEQYF. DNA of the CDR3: TGCAGCGTTGCACTAGCGGGTTCCTACGAGCAGTACTTC.

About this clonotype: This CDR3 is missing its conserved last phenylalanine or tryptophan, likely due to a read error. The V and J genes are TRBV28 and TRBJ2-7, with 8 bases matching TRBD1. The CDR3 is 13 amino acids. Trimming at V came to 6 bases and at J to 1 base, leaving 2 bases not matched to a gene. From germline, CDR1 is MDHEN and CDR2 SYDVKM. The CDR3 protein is CASSRDRSYEQYL. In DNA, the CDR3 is TGTGCCAGCAGCAGGGACAGGTCCTACGAGCAGTACCTC.

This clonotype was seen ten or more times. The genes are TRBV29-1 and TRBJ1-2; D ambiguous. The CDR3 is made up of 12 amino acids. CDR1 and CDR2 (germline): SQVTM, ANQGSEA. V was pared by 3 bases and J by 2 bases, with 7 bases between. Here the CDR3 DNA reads TGCAGCGTTGAGGAGGACAACTATGGCTACACCTTC. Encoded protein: CSVEEDNYGYTF.

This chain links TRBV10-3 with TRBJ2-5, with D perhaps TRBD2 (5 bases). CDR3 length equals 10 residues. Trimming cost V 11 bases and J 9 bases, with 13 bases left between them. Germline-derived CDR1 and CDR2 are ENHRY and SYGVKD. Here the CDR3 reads CASGEGPQYF. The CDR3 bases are TGTGCCTCCGGGGAAGGGCCCCAGTACTTC.

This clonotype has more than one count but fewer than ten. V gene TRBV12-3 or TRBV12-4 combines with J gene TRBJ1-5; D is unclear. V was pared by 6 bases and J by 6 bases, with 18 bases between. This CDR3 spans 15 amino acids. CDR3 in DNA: TGTGCCAGCAGCCCTCATACCGAGGGCATTCAGCCCCAGCATTTT. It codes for CASSPHTEGIQPQHF.

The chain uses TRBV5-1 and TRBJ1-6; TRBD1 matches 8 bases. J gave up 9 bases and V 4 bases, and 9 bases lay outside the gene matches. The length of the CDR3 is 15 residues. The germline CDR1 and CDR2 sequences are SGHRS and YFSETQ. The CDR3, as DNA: TGCGCCAGCAGCGACCCGGGACAGGCGGCTTCACCCCTCCACTTT. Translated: CASSDPGQAASPLHF.

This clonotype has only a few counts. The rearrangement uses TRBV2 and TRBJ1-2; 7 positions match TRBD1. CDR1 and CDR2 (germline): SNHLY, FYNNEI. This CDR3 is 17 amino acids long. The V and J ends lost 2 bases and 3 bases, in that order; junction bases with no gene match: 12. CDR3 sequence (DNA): TGTGCCAGCAGTGAAAAGCGCCAGGGGGGGAGGTACTATGGCTACACCTTC. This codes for CASSEKRQGGRYYGYTF.

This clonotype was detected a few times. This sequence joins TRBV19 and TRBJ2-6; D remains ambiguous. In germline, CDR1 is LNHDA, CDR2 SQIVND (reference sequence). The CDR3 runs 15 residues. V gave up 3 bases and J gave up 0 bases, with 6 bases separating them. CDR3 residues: CASSIGHSGANVLTF. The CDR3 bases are TGTGCCAGTAGTATCGGGCACTCTGGGGCCAACGTCCTGACTTTC.

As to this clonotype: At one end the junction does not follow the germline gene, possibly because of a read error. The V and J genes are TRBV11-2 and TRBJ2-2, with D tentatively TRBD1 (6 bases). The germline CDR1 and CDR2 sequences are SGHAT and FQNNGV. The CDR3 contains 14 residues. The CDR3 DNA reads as TGTGCCAGCAGCTTCCTACAGGGTCTGGGGGAGCTGCTTTTT. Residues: CASSFLQGLGELLF.

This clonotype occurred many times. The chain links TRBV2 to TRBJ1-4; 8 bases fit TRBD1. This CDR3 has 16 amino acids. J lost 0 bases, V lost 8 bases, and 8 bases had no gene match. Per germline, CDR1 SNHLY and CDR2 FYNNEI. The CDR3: CASRQGRIATNEKLFF. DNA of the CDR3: TGTGCCAGCCGACAGGGGCGAATTGCAACTAATGAAAAACTGTTTTTT.

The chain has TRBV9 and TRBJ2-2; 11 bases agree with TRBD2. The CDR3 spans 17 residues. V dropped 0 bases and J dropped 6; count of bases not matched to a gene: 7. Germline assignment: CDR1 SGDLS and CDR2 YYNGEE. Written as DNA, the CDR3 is TGTGCCAGCAGCGTAGAACCGGTAGCGGGAGGGTCCGGGGAGCTGTTTTTT. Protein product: CASSVEPVAGGSGELFF.

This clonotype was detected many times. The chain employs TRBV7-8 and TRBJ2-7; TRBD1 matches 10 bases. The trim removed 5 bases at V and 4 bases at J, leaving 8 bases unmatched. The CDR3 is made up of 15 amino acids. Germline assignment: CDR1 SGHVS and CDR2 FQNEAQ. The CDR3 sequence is CASSPRQGALYEQYF. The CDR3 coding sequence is TGTGCCAGCAGCCCCAGACAGGGGGCGCTTTACGAGCAGTACTTC.

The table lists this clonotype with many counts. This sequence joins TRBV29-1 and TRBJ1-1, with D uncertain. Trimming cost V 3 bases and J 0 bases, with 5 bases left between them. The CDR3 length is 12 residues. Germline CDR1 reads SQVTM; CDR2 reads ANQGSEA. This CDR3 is CSVDRVNTEAFF. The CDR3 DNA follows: TGCAGCGTTGACCGAGTGAACACTGAAGCTTTCTTT.

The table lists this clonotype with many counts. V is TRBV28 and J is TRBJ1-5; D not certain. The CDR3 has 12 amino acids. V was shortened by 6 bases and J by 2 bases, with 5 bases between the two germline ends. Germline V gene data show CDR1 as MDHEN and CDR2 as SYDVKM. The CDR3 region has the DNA TGTGCCAGCAGGATACGCAATCAGCCCCAGCATTTT. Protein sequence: CASRIRNQPQHF.

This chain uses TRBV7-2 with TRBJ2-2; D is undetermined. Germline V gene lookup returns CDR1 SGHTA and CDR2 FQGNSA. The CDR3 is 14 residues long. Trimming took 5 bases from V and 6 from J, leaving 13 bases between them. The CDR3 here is CASSRSWLAGELFF. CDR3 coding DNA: TGTGCCAGCAGCCGCTCTTGGCTCGCCGGGGAGCTGTTTTTT. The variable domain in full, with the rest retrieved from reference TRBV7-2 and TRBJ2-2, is GAGVSQSPSNKVTEKGKDVELRCDPISGHTALYWYRQSLGQGLEFLIYFQGNSAPDKSGLPSDRFSAERTGGSVSTLTIQRTQQEDSAVYLCASSRSWLAGELFFGEGSRLTVL.

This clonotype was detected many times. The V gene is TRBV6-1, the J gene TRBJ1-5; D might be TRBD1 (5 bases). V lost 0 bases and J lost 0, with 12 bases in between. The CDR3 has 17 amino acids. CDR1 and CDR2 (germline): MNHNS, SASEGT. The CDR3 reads CASSEAVTVYSNQPQHF. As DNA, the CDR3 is TGTGCCAGCAGTGAAGCGGTGACAGTATATAGCAATCAGCCCCAGCATTTT.

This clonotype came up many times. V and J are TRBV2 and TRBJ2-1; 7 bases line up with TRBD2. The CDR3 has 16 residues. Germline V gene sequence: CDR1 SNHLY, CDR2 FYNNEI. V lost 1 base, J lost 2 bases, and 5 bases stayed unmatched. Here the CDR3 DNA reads TGTGCCAGCAGTGAAGTTGGACTAGAAACCTACAATGAGCAGTTCTTC. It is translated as CASSEVGLETYNEQFF.

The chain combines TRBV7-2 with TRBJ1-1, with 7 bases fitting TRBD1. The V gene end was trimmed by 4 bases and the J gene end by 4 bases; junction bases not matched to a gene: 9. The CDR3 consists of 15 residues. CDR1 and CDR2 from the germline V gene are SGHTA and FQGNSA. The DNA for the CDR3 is TGTGCCAGCAGCTCAGATCGGGCAGGGGGCACTGAAGCTTTCTTT. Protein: CASSSDRAGGTEAFF.

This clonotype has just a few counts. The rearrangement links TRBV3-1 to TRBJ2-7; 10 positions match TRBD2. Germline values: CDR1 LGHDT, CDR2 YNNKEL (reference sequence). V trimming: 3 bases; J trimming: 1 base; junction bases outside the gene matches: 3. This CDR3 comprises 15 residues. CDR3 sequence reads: CASSQSSGGSYEQYF. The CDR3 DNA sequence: TGTGCCAGCAGCCAGTCTAGCGGGGGATCCTACGAGCAGTACTTC.

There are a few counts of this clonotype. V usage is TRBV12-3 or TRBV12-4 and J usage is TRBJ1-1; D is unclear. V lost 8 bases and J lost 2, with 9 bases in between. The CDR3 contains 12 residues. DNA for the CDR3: TGTGCCAGCTTAAGGAGAAACACTGAAGCTTTCTTT. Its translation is CASLRRNTEAFF.

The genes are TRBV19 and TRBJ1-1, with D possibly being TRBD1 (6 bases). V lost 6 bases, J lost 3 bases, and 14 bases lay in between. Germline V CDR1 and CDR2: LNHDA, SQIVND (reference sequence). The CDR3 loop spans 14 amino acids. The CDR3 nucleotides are TGTGCCAGTAGCGAACAGAGGGGGTACACTGAAGCTTTCTTT. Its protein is CASSEQRGYTEAFF.

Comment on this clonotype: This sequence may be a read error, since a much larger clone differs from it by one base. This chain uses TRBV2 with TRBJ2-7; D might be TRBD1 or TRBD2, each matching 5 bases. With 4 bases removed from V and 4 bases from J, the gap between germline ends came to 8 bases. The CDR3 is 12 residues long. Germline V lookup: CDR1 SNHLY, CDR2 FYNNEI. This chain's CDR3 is CASSGGAYEQYF. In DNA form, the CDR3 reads TGTGCCAGCAGTGGAGGGGCTTACGAGCAGTACTTC. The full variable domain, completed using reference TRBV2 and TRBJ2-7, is EPEVTQTPSHQVTQMGQEVILRCVPISNHLYFYWYRQILGQKVEFLVSFYNNEISEKSEIFDDQFSVERPDGSNFTLKIRSTKLEDSAMYFCASSGGAYEQYFGPGTRLTVT.

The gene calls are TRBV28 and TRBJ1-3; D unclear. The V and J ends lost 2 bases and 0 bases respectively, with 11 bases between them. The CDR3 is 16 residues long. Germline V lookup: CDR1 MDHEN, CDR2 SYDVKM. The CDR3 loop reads CASSLGLRRSGNTIYF. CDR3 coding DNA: TGTGCCAGCAGTTTAGGACTGAGACGCTCTGGAAACACCATATATTTT.

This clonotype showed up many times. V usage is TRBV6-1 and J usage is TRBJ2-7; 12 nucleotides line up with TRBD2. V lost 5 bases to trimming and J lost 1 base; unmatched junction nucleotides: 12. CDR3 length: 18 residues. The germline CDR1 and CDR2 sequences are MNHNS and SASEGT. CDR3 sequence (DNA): TGTGCCAGCAGTAAACCTGGACTAGCGGGACTACGATCCTACGAGCAGTACTTC. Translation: CASSKPGLAGLRSYEQYF.

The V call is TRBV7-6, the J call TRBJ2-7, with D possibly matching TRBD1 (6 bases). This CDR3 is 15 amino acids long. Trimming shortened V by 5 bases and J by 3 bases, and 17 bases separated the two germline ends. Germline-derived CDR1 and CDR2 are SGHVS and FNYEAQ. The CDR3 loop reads CASSPKQGTNYEQYF. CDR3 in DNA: TGTGCCAGCAGCCCGAAACAGGGCACCAACTACGAGCAGTACTTC.